This TCR beta chain was identified in a study of cytomegalovirus exposure and HLA in healthy donors. About the research overall: Researchers previously reported finding roughly 120 million unique TCR beta sequences from 150 million to 200 million T cells. Study-level results: Later on, an analysis tied approximately 17,000 TCR beta sequences to HLA alleles at 0.05 false discovery rate. Researchers reported from a later analysis that most CMV-associated TCR beta chains appeared HLA-restricted.

PCR amplification relied on 60 Vbeta primers (plus 13 Jbeta primers). TCRdb keeps only in-frame clones here, not all; method: immunoSEQ multiplex PCR. This sample yields roughly 150,000 clones, of which just over 70% are seen a single time; approximately 4.4% belongs to the top ten. As to this clone: What it binds is not known.

V shed 4 bases and J shed 1 base, with 11 bases lying between them. The germline V gene encodes CDR1 SGDLS and CDR2 YYNGEE. CDR3 length: 14 residues. J is TRBJ1-1 and V is TRBV9; a weak D match, TRBD1 (6 bases). Sequenced sample: PBMCs. The TCR sequence derives from a young man in good health and CMV-seropositive. The CDR3 spells CASSPAGANTEAFF. The CDR3 nucleotides read TGTGCCAGCAGCCCGGCGGGGGCGAACACTGAAGCTTTCTTT.